This TCR beta chain came from a study of CD8 T cells in Susac syndrome. Trimming stripped 7 bases from V and 5 bases from J, with 17 bases between. Germline V gives CDR1 DFQATT, CDR2 SNEGSKA (reference sequence). CDR3 size: 13 residues. In blood CD8+ and CD4+ T cells, TCR beta underwent sequencing. Control patients had untreated stable or active relapsing-remitting multiple sclerosis by revised McDonald criteria. Reverse transcription used about 0.45 to 1 ug RNA and random hexamers. TCRdb passed the immunoSEQ multiplex PCR reads through MiXCR, listing each CDR3 protein once. Of some 170,000 distinct CDR3 sequences in the sample, approximately 94% are singletons; the top ten hold approximately 0.094%.

The J gene is TRBJ1-1, the V gene TRBV20-1, with D perhaps TRBD1 (5 bases). The sample taken for sequencing was CD4+ T cells from PBMCs. The clonotype was recovered from a human donor with multiple sclerosis. The CDR3 DNA follows: TGCAGTGTCCGGTGGAAGGGGAAGACTGAAGCTTTCTTT. This translates into CSVRWKGKTEAFF.